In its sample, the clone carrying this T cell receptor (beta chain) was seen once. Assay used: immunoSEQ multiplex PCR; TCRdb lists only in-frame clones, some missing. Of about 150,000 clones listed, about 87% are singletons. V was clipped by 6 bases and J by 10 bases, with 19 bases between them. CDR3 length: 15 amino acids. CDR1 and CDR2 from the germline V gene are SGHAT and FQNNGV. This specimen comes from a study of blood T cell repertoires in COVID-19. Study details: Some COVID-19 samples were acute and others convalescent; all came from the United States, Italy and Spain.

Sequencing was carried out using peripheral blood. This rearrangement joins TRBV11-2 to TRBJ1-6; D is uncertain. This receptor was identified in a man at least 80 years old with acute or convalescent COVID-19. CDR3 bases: TGTGCCAGCAGTTCGCAGGTAGCGCTTAGATCACCCCTCCACTTT. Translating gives CASSSQVALRSPLHF.